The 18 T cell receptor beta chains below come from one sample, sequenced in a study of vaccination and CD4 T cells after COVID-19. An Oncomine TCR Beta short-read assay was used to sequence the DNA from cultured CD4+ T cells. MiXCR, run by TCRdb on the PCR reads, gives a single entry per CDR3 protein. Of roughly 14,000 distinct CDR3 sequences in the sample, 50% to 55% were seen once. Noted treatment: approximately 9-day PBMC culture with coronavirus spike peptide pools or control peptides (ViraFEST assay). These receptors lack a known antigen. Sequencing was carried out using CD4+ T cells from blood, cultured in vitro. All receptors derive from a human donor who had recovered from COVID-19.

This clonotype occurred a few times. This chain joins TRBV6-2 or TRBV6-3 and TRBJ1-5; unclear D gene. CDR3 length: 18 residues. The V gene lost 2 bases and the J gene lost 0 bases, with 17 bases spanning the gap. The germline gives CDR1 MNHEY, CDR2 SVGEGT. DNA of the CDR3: TGTGCCAGCAGTTACGTTTTAGTCCAAAGTTATAGCAATCAGCCCCAGCATTTT. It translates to CASSYVLVQSYSNQPQHF.

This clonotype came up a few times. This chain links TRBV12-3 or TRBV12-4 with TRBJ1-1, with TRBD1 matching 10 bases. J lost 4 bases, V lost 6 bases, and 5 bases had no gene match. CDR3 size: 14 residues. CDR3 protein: CASRWTGGVTEAFF. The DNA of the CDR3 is TGTGCCAGCAGGTGGACAGGGGGAGTCACTGAAGCTTTCTTT.

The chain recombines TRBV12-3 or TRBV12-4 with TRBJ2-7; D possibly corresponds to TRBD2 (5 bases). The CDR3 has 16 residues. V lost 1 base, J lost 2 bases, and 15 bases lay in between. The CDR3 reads CASSLESGLGTYEQYF. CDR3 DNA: TGTGCCAGCAGTTTAGAGTCAGGACTGGGCACCTACGAGCAGTACTTC.

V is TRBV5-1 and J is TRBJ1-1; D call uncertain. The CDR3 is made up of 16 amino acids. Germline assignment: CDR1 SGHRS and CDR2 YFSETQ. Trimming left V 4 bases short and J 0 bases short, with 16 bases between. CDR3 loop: CASSLLSGRLNTEAFF. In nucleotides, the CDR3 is TGCGCCAGCAGCCTACTTTCCGGACGGCTGAACACTGAAGCTTTCTTT.

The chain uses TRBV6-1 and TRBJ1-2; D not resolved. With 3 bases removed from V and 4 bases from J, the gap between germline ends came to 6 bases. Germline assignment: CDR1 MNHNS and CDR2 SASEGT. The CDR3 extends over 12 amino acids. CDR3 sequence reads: CASSDYSYGYTF. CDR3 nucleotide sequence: TGTGCCAGCAGTGATTACAGCTATGGCTACACCTTC.

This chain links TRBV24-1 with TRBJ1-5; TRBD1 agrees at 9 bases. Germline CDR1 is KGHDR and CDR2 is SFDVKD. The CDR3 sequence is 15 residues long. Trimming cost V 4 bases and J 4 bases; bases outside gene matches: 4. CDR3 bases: TGTGCCACCAGTGACCCTGGGACAGGGAATCAGCCCCAGCATTTT. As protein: CATSDPGTGNQPQHF.

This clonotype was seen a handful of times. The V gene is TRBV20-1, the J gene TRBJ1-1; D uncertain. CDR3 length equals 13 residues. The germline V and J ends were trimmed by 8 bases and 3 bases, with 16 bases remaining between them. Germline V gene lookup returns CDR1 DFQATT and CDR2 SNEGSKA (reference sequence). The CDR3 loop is CSFFRSGDTEAFF. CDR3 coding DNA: TGCAGTTTCTTCAGGAGTGGGGACACTGAAGCTTTCTTT.

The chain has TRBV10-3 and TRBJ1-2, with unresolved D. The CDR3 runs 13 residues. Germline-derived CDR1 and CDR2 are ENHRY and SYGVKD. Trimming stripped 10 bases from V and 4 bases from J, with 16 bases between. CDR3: CATTTVALYGYTF. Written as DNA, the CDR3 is TGTGCCACTACGACCGTAGCCCTCTATGGCTACACCTTC.

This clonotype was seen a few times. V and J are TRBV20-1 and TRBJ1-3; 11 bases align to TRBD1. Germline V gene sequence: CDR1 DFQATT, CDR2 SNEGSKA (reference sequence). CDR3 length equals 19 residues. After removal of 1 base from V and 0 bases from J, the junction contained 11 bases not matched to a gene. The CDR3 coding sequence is TGCAGTGCTAGAGCCGGGACAGGGGGTTGGTGGAACTCTGGAAACACCATATATTTT. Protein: CSARAGTGGWWNSGNTIYF.

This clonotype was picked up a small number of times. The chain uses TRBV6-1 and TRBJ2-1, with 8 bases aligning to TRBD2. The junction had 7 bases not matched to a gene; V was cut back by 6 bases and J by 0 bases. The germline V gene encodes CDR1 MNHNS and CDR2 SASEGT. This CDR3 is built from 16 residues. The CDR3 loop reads CASRGLSGTSYNEQFF. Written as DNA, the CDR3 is TGTGCCAGCAGGGGCCTTAGCGGGACCTCCTACAATGAGCAGTTCTTC.

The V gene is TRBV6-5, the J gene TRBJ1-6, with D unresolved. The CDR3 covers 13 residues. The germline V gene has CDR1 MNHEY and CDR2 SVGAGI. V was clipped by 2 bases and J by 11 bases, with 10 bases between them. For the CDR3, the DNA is TGTGCCAGCAGTTACCGTGCTGAAACACCCCTCCACTTT. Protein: CASSYRAETPLHF.

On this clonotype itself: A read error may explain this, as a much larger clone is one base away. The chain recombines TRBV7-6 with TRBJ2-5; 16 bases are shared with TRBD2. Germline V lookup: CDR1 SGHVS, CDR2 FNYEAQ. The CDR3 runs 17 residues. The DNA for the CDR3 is TGTGCCAACAGCATGGGACTAGCGGGAGGGGGCCAAGAGACCCAGTACTTC. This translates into CANSMGLAGGGQETQYF.

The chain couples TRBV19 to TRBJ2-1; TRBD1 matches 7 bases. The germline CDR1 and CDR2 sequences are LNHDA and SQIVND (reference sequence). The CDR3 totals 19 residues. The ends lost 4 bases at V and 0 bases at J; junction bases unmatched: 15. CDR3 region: CASSRDQGQWRSSYNEQFF. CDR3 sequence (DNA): TGTGCCAGTAGTAGGGACCAGGGACAGTGGAGGAGCTCCTACAATGAGCAGTTCTTC.

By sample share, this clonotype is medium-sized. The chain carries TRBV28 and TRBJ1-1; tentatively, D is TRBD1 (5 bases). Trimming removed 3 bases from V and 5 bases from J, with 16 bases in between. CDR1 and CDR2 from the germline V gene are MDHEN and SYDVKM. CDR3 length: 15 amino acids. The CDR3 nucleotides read TGTGCCAGCAGTTTTAATGAGGGACGGCGGACTGAAGCTTTCTTT. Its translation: CASSFNEGRRTEAFF. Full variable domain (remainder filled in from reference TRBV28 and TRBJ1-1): DVKVTQSSRYLVKRTGEKVFLECVQDMDHENMFWYRQDPGLGLRLIYFSYDVKMKEKGDIPEGYSVSREKKERFSLILESASTNQTSMYLCASSFNEGRRTEAFFGQGTRLTVV.

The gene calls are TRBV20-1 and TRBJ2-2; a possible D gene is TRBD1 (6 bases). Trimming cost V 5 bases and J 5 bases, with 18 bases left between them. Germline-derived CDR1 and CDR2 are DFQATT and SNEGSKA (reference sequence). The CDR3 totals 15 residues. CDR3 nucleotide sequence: TGCAGTGCTTTTCGGACAGTGGGGACGACCGGGGAGCTGTTTTTT. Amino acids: CSAFRTVGTTGELFF.

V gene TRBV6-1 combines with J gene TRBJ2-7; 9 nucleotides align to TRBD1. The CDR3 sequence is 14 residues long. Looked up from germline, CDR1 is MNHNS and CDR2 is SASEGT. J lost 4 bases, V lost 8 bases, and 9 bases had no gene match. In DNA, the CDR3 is TGTGCCAGCGGGCAGGGACAGGGTCTTTACGAGCAGTACTTC. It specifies CASGQGQGLYEQYF.

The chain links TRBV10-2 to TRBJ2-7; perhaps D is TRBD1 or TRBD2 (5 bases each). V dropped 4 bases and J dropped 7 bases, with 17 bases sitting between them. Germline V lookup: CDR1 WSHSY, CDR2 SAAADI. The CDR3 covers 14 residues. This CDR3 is CASSVRGSPGEQYF. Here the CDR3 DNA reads TGCGCCAGCAGTGTCCGGGGCAGCCCAGGGGAGCAGTACTTC.

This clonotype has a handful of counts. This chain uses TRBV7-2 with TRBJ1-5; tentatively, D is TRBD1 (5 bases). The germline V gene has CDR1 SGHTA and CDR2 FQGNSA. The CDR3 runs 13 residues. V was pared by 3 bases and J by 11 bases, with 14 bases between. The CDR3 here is CASSFQIQGTQHF. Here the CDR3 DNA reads TGTGCCAGCAGCTTCCAAATCCAGGGAACCCAGCATTTT.